This passage covers 7 T cell receptor beta chains from one sample sequenced in a study of T cells in Graves' hyperthyroidism and ophthalmopathy. RNA transcripts gave rise to amplified TCR beta CDR3 regions. Primed by the HTBI set, a first-round RT-PCR was run on the TCR CDR3. TCRdb fed the multiplex PCR reads into MiXCR, producing one record per CDR3 protein. The sample holds 410,000 or so distinct CDR3 sequences; around 15% are singletons and the top ten take roughly 13%. Sequencing was done on a sample of blood. The receptor source for this set is a young man with Graves' ophthalmopathy.

This clonotype was detected many times. V usage is TRBV7-8 and J usage is TRBJ2-7; 7 positions match TRBD2. The germline gives CDR1 SGHVS, CDR2 FQNEAQ. There are 17 residues in the CDR3. V gave up 1 base and J gave up 2 bases; unmatched junction bases: 11. CDR3: CASSLGLRGGDPYEQYF. CDR3 sequence (DNA): TGTGCCAGCAGCTTAGGGCTTCGGGGAGGGGACCCCTACGAGCAGTACTTC.

This clonotype came up a few times. The gene calls are TRBV6-2 or TRBV6-3 and TRBJ2-3; D perhaps matches TRBD2 (7 bases). This CDR3 contains 14 residues. Trimming left V 7 bases short and J 0 bases short, with 11 bases between. Germline V lookup: CDR1 MNHEY, CDR2 SVGEGT. This chain's CDR3 is CASTRGPSTDTQYF. The CDR3 DNA reads as TGTGCCAGCACGCGGGGGCCCAGCACAGATACGCAGTATTTT.

The chain couples TRBV27 to TRBJ1-5; tentatively, D is TRBD1 (5 bases). Germline loops: CDR1 MNHEY, CDR2 SMNVEV (reference sequence). The V gene lost 6 bases and the J gene lost 6 bases, with 15 bases spanning the gap. The CDR3 spans 14 residues. The CDR3: CASRQDGGVQPQHF. CDR3 nucleotides: TGTGCCAGCAGACAGGACGGTGGAGTTCAGCCCCAGCATTTT.

The V call is TRBV5-1, the J call TRBJ2-5; tentatively, D is TRBD2 (6 bases). V lost 3 bases and J 1 base, leaving 10 bases between the germline ends. Germline assignment: CDR1 SGHRS and CDR2 YFSETQ. The CDR3 extends over 14 amino acids. In nucleotides, the CDR3 is TGCGCCAGCAGCTGGTCTAGCGTCCAAGAGACCCAGTACTTC. This encodes CASSWSSVQETQYF.

This clonotype was observed a handful of times. This chain links TRBV11-3 with TRBJ2-3, with 11 bases matching TRBD2. The CDR3 has 15 residues. CDR1 and CDR2 from the germline V gene are SGHNT and YENEEA. The ends lost 4 bases at V and 7 bases at J; junction bases unmatched: 7. This CDR3 is CASSSVAGGPYTQYF. CDR3 DNA sequence: TGTGCCAGCAGCTCCGTAGCGGGGGGGCCTTATACGCAGTATTTT.

This clonotype was picked up many times. The chain carries TRBV6-1 and TRBJ2-5; either TRBD1 or TRBD2 may fit D (5 bases each). The CDR3 spans 16 residues. V lost 7 bases and J lost 0, with 18 bases in between. Germline loops: CDR1 MNHNS, CDR2 SASEGT. The chain's CDR3 is CASTPNIPGHQETQYF. The CDR3 region has the DNA TGTGCCAGCACCCCAAACATCCCGGGACACCAAGAGACCCAGTACTTC.

This clonotype occurred many times. The rearrangement links TRBV9 to TRBJ1-2; 10 positions agree with TRBD1. Germline V lookup: CDR1 SGDLS, CDR2 YYNGEE. J gave up 6 bases and V 0 bases, and 5 bases lay outside the gene matches. This CDR3 comprises 15 residues. The CDR3 protein is CASSVAQTGGNGYTF. The CDR3 DNA sequence: TGTGCCAGCAGCGTAGCTCAGACAGGGGGCAATGGCTACACCTTC.